The 9 T cell receptor beta chains below all came from one sample that was sequenced in a study of graft-versus-host responses after intestinal transplantation. The repertoire was sequenced with immunoSEQ multiplex PCR; TCRdb's copy has only in-frame clones and lacks some. The sample shows around 96,000 clones, roughly 90% of them seen only once. Source: PBMCs, taken 453 days after intestinal transplant. The receptors were gathered from a human patient who received an intestinal transplant, so some T cells may come from the graft donor.

In nucleotides, the CDR3 is TGTGCCAGCAGTTCCGACAGGACAGGGGGAGCTTTCTTT. The encoded protein is CASSSDRTGGAFF. The chain employs TRBV6-7 and TRBJ1-1; TRBD1 matches 10 bases. TRBV6-7 is given ORF status, its function remaining uncertain. The CDR3 is 13 amino acids. The ends lost 4 bases at V and 10 bases at J; junction bases unmatched: 6.

The V call is TRBV6-6, the J call TRBJ2-5, with TRBD1 matching over 7 bases. V was clipped by 6 bases and J by 4 bases; unmatched bases: 11. CDR1 and CDR2 (germline): MNHNY, SVGAGI (reference sequence). The CDR3 length is 15 residues. The CDR3 DNA follows: TGTGCCAGCAGCCGCACACGAGGGGGCGGAGAGACCCAGTACTTC. Translated: CASSRTRGGGETQYF.

This clone has only a few counts. V and J are TRBV29-1 and TRBJ2-3, with D possibly being TRBD2 (5 bases). The V end was cut by 5 bases, the J end by 6 bases, with 15 bases between. In germline, CDR1 is SQVTM, CDR2 ANQGSEA. The CDR3 totals 13 residues. CDR3 protein: CSVPRTSTDTQYF. DNA for the CDR3: TGCAGCGTTCCCCGGACTTCGACGGATACGCAGTATTTT.

V is TRBV20-1 and J is TRBJ1-2; possible D gene TRBD1, 5 bases. The CDR3 totals 11 residues. Between the trimmed V and J ends, which lost 3 bases and 8 bases, there was a span of 10 bases. Germline values: CDR1 DFQATT, CDR2 SNEGSKA (reference sequence). This chain's CDR3 is CSASWGEGYTF. In DNA, the CDR3 is TGCAGTGCTAGCTGGGGGGAGGGCTACACCTTC.

The chain combines TRBV29-1 with TRBJ2-7; D is perhaps TRBD1 (6 bases). V was trimmed by 4 bases and J by 2 bases, leaving 12 bases between them. Germline V gene data show CDR1 as SQVTM and CDR2 as ANQGSEA. This CDR3 region has 13 residues. The CDR3 sequence: CSVVGRGPYEQYF. CDR3 bases: TGCAGCGTTGTGGGCAGGGGACCCTACGAGCAGTACTTC.

The chain combines TRBV7-3 with TRBJ2-2; D gene unclear. CDR3 length: 13 amino acids. Germline values: CDR1 SGHTA, CDR2 FQGTGA. V lost 6 bases and J lost 1, with 6 bases in between. The CDR3 spells CASRTGNTGELFF. CDR3 in DNA: TGTGCCAGCAGGACCGGGAACACCGGGGAGCTGTTTTTT.

The V gene is TRBV10-3, the J gene TRBJ2-5; possible D gene TRBD2, 5 bases. The end of the DNA is better explained by TRBJ2-7, so the J call may be wrong. Per germline, CDR1 ENHRY and CDR2 SYGVKD. The CDR3 spans 12 residues. In DNA form, the CDR3 reads TGTGCCATCAGTGACGAGGGCTACGAGCAGTACTTC. It encodes CAISDEGYEQYF.

V usage is TRBV5-4 and J usage is TRBJ2-3, with 12 positions matching TRBD2. This CDR3 region has 16 residues. Germline values: CDR1 SGHNT, CDR2 YYREEE (reference sequence). V shed 4 bases and J 6 bases; nucleotides not matched to a gene: 9. DNA of the CDR3: TGTGCCAGCAGCAGCCGACTAGCGGGGGCCGGGGATACGCAGTATTTT. Translation gives CASSSRLAGAGDTQYF.

The rearrangement uses TRBV19 and TRBJ1-4; no reliable D call. The CDR3 is 14 residues long. Germline CDR1 and CDR2: LNHDA and SQIVND (reference sequence). V was cut by 5 bases and J by 0 bases, with 7 bases left in between. The CDR3 DNA reads TGTGCCAGTAGTCCCCCTGCAACTAATGAAAAACTGTTTTTT. Translating gives CASSPPATNEKLFF.